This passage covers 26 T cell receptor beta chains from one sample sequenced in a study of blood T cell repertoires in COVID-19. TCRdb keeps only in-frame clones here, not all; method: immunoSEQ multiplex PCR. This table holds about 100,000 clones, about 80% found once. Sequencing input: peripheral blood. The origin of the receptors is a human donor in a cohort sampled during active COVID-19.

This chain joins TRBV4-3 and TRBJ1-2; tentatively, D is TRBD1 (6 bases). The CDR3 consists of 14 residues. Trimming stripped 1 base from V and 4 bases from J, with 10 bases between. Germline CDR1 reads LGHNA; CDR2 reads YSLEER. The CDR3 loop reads CASSQVDRIYGYTF. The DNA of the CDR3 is TGCGCCAGCAGCCAAGTTGACAGGATCTATGGCTACACCTTC.

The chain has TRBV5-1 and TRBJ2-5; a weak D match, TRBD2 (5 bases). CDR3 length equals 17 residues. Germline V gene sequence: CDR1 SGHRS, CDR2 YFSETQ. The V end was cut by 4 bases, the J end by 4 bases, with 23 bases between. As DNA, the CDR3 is TGCGCCAGCAGCCGGGCTTACCTTGGTCTCCGGGGAGAGACCCAGTACTTC. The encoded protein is CASSRAYLGLRGETQYF.

CDR3 region: CASGRTSGATSTDTQYF. The CDR3 nucleotides read TGTGCCAGCGGGAGGACTAGCGGGGCCACTAGCACAGATACGCAGTATTTT. The gene calls are TRBV5-8 and TRBJ2-3; 12 bases are a match to TRBD2. There are 17 residues in the CDR3. J gave up 0 bases and V 7 bases, and 9 bases lay outside the gene matches. Germline V gives CDR1 SGHTS, CDR2 YDEGEE.

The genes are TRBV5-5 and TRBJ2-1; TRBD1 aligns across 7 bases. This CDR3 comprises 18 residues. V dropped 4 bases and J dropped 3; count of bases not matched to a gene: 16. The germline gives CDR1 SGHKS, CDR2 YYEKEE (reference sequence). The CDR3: CASSGGQTTPILYNEQFF. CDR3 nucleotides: TGTGCCAGCAGCGGGGGACAGACGACACCTATCCTCTACAATGAGCAGTTCTTC.

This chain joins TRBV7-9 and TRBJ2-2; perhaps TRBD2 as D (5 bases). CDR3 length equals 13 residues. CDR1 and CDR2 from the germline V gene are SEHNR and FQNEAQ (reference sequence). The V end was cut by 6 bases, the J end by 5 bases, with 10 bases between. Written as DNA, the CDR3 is TGTGCCAGCAGGAAAGCGGCGACCGGGGAGCTGTTTTTT. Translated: CASRKAATGELFF.

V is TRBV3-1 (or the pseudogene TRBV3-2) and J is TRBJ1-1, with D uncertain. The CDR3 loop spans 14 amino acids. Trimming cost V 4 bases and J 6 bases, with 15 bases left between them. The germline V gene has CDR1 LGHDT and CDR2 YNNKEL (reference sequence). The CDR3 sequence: CASSRREGQAEAFF. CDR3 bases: TGTGCCAGCAGCCGCCGGGAAGGGCAGGCTGAAGCTTTCTTT.

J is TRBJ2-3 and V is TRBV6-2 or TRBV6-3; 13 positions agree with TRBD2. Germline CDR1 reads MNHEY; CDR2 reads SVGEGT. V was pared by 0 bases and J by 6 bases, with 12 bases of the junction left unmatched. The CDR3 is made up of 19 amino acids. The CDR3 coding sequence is TGTGCCAGCAGTTACTCCACCTTGGGACTAGCGGGGCGCGGGGATACGCAGTATTTT. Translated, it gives CASSYSTLGLAGRGDTQYF.

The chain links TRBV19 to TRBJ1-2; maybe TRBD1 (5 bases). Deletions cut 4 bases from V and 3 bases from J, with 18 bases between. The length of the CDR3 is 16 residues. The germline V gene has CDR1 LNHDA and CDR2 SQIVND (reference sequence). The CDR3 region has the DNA TGTGCCAGTAGTACAGGCGACGGGACTTTAGACTATGGCTACACCTTC. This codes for CASSTGDGTLDYGYTF.

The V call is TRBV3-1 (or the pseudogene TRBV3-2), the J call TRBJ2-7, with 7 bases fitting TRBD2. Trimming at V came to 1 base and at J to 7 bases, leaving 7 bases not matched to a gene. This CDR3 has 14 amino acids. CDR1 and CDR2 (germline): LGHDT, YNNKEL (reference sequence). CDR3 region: CASSQAGTMGEQYF. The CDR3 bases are TGTGCCAGCAGCCAAGCGGGGACTATGGGGGAGCAGTACTTC.

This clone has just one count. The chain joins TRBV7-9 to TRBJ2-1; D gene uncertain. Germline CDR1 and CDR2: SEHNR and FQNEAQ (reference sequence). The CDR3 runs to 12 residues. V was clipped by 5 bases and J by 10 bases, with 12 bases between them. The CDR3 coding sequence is TGTGCCAGCAGCGAAATAGGAGACGAGCAGTTCTTC. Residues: CASSEIGDEQFF.

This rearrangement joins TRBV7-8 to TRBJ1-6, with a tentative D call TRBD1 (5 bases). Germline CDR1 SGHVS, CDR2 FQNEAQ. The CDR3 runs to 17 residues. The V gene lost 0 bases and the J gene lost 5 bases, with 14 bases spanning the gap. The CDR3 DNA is TGTGCCAGCAGCTTAGCGGGGGGGAGGGGTAATAATTCACCCCTCCACTTT. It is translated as CASSLAGGRGNNSPLHF. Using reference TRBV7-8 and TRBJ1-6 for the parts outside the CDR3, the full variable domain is GAGVSQSPRYKVAKRGQDVALRCDPISGHVSLFWYQQALGQGPEFLTYFQNEAQLDKSGLPSDRFFAERPEGSVSTLKIQRTQQEDSAVYLCASSLAGGRGNNSPLHFGNGTRLTVT.

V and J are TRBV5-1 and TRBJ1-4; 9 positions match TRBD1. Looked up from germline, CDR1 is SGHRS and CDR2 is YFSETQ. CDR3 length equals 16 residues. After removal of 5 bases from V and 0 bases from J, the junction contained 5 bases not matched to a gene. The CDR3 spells CASRIRQGATNEKLFF. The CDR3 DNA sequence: TGCGCCAGCAGGATACGACAGGGGGCAACTAATGAAAAACTGTTTTTT.

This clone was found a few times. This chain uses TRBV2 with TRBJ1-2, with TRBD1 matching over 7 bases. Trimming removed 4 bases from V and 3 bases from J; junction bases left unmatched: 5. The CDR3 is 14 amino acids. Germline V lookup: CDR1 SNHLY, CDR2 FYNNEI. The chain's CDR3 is CASSVPTGYYGYTF. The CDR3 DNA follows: TGTGCCAGCAGTGTCCCGACAGGGTACTATGGCTACACCTTC.

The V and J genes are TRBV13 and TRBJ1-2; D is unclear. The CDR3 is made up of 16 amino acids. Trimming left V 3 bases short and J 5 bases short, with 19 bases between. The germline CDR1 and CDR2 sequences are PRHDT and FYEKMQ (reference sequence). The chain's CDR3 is CASSLNGRRALYGYTF. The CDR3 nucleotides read TGTGCCAGCAGCTTGAATGGGAGGAGGGCTTTATATGGCTACACCTTC.

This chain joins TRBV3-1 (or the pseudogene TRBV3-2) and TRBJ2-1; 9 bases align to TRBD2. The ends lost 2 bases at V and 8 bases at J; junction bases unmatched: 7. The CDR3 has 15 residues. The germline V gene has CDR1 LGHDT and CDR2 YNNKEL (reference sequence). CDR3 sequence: CASSQKIAGAHEQFF. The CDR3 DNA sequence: TGTGCCAGCAGCCAAAAAATAGCGGGGGCTCATGAGCAGTTCTTC.

The CDR3 DNA reads as TGTGCCAGCAGCCAGACACTCCCTTATGGCTACACCTTC. This codes for CASSQTLPYGYTF. The chain employs TRBV28 and TRBJ1-2; D call uncertain. The CDR3 consists of 13 residues. V shed 6 bases and J shed 5 bases, with 13 bases lying between them. Germline loops: CDR1 MDHEN, CDR2 SYDVKM.

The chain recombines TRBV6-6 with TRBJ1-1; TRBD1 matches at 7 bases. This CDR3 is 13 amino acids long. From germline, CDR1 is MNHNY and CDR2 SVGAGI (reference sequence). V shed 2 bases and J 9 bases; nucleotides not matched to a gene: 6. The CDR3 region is CASSYLTGSKAFF. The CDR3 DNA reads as TGTGCCAGCAGTTACCTGACAGGGTCTAAAGCTTTCTTT.

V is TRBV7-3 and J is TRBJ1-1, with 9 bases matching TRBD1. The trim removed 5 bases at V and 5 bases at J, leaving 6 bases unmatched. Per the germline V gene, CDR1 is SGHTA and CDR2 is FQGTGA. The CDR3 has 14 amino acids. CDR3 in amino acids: CASSKTGGGTEAFF. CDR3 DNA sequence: TGTGCCAGCAGCAAAACAGGGGGCGGTACTGAAGCTTTCTTT.

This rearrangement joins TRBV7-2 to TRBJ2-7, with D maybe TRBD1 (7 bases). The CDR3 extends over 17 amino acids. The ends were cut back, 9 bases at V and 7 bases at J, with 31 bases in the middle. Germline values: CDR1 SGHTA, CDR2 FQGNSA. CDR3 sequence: CARRPLPGARGVWEQYF. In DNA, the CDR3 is TGTGCCAGACGGCCCCTCCCCGGAGCCAGGGGGGTGTGGGAGCAGTACTTC.

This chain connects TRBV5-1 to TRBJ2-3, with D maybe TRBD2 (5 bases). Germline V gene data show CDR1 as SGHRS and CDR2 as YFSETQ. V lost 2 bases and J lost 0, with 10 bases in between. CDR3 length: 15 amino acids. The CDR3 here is CASSFGGYSTDTQYF. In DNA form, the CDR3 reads TGCGCCAGCAGCTTTGGAGGATATAGCACAGATACGCAGTATTTT.

Written as DNA, the CDR3 is TGCGCCAGCAGCACGACAGGGGGATACCTTAACTATGGCTACACCTTC. This translates into CASSTTGGYLNYGYTF. The rearrangement uses TRBV5-1 and TRBJ1-2, with TRBD1 identical over 9 bases. Germline-derived CDR1 and CDR2 are SGHRS and YFSETQ. The J segment lost 1 base and the V segment lost 4 bases, leaving 8 bases of the junction unmatched. The CDR3 runs to 16 residues.

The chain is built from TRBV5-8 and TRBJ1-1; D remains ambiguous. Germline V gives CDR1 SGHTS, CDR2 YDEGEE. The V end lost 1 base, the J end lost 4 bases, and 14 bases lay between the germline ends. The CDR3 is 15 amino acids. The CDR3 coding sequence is TGTGCCAGCAGCTTGAAACGCGTATCGGTCACTGAAGCTTTCTTT. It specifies CASSLKRVSVTEAFF. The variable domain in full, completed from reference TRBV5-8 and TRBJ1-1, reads EAGVTQSPTHLIKTRGQQATLRCSPISGHTSVYWYQQALGLGLQFLLWYDEGEERNRGNFPPRFSGRQFPNYSSELNVNALELEDSALYLCASSLKRVSVTEAFFGQGTRLTVV.

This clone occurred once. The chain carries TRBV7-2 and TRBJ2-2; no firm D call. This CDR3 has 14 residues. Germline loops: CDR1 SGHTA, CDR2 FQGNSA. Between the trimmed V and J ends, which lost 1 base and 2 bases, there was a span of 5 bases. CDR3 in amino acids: CASSLGTNTGELFF. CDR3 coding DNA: TGTGCCAGCAGCTTAGGAACAAACACCGGGGAGCTGTTTTTT.

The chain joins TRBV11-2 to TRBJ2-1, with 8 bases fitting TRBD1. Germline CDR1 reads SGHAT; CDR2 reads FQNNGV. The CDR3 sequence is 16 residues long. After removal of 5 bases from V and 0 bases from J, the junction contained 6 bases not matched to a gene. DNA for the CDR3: TGTGCCAGCAGCCAGGGGACAGGTAGCTCCTACAATGAGCAGTTCTTC. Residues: CASSQGTGSSYNEQFF.

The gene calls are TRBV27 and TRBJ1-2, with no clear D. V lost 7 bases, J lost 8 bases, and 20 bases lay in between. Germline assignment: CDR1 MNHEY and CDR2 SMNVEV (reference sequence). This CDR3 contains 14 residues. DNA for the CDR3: TGTGCCAGCAAATTAACCTTTGCGGCCTTGGGCTACACCTTC. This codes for CASKLTFAALGYTF.

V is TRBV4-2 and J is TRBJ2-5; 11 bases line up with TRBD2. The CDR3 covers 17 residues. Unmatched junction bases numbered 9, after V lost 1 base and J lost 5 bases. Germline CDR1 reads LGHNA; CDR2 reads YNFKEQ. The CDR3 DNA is TGTGCCAGCAGCCAAGCCTTTGGAACTAGCGGGGGTGAGACCCAGTACTTC. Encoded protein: CASSQAFGTSGGETQYF.